This T cell receptor beta chain was captured by sequencing in a study of blood T cell repertoires in COVID-19. Profiled with immunoSEQ multiplex PCR; TCRdb holds only in-frame clones, not every one. The sample carries approximately 320,000 clones, approximately 90% recorded once. The CDR3 runs 14 residues. With 3 bases clipped from V and 1 base from J, the junction kept 0 bases outside the gene matches. Germline lookup yields CDR1 SGHTA and CDR2 FQGNSA. Participants, roughly 18 to 100 years old, spanned around 26 US areas. Categorization into cohorts depended on clinical history that participants reported. Symptom resolution, clearance, or two negative PCRs marked the recovered donors of Cohort 3.

The rearrangement joins TRBV7-2 to TRBJ2-7; 10 bases are shared with TRBD2. Sequenced sample: PBMCs or T cells enriched from blood (not recorded which). This clonotype originated in a woman younger than 30 who had recovered from COVID-19. Written as DNA, the CDR3 is TGTGCCAGCAGCTTTAGCGGGGGGTCCTACGAGCAGTACTTC. It encodes CASSFSGGSYEQYF.